This entry is about one T cell receptor beta chain. Under the authors' procedure: Amplification of reference gene primers was used by the study to estimate nucleated cell counts. TCRdb's table, derived via immunoSEQ multiplex PCR, lists solely in-frame clones and lacks some. That table is the source of V, J and clone size, and D and trimming were worked out from the DNA. The sample lists 150,000 to 200,000 clones; 80% to 90% were seen once. This sample is drawn from a study of blood T cell repertoires in COVID-19. On the study more broadly: Sites across the United States, Italy and Spain contributed samples from acute and convalescent COVID-19. From T cells, B-cell-depleted T cells, or PBMCs came the material, which was cDNA or gDNA.

Clinical history reported by participants formed the basis on which cohorts were assigned. V lost 5 bases and J lost 3, with 11 bases in between. The CDR3 consists of 14 residues. The germline CDR1 and CDR2 sequences are SGHDN and FVKESK. The chain recombines TRBV14 with TRBJ1-3; weak D call: TRBD1 (6 bases). The TCR comes from a man in his fifties who had recovered from COVID-19. Source material: PBMCs or T cells enriched from blood (not recorded which). CDR3 nucleotide sequence: TGTGCCAGCAGCGAGGGGGGGATTGGAAACACCATATATTTT. It specifies CASSEGGIGNTIYF.